This T cell receptor (beta chain) was captured in a study of CD8 T cells in ankylosing spondylitis. Study-wide results and limits: Peripheral blood samples showed relatively rare disease-linked clones, and these clones were CD8+. Disease-linked clones reportedly concentrated significantly in matched ankylosing spondylitis synovial fluid.

Germline CDR1 SQVTM, CDR2 ANQGSEA. The CDR3 runs 15 residues. The trim removed 2 bases at V and 9 bases at J, leaving 11 bases unmatched. The TCR beta libraries were generated through quantitative 5'-RACE incorporating molecular barcodes. Via MiXCR, TCRdb re-called the 5' RACE reads, giving one row per CDR3 protein. Of tens of thousands of distinct CDR3 sequences listed, approximately 7.4% are singletons. This clonotype was recorded at least ten times. No antigen is known for it. The specimen was blood, either unsorted or a sorted T cell fraction (not recorded which). This chain links TRBV29-1 with TRBJ2-1; TRBD1 aligns across 9 bases. This sequence originates from a female donor with ankylosing spondylitis or in good health (not recorded which). CDR3: CSVELRDRVYGEQFF. The CDR3 DNA follows: TGCAGCGTTGAACTCCGGGACAGGGTTTATGGTGAGCAGTTCTTC.